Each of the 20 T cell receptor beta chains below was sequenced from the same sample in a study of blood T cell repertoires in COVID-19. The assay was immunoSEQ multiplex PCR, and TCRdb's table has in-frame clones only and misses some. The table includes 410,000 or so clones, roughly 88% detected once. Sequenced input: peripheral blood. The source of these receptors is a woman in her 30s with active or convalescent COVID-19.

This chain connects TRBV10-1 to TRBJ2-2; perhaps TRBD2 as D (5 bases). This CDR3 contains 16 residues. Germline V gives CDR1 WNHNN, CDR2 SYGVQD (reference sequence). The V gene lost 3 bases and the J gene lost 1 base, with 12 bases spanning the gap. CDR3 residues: CASSDLVGRNTGELFF. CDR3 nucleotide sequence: TGCGCCAGCAGTGACTTGGTGGGGAGGAACACCGGGGAGCTGTTTTTT.

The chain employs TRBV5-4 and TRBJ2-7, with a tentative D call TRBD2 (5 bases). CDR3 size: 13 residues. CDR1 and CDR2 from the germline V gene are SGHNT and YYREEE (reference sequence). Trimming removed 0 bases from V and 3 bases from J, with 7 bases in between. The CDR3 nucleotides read TGTGCCAGCAGCTTGGTGGGGAGCTACGAGCAGTACTTC. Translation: CASSLVGSYEQYF.

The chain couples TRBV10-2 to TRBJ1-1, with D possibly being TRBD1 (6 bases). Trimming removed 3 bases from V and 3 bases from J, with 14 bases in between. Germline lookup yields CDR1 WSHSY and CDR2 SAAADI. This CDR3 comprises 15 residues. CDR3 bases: TGCGCCAGCAGTGACTTCCGGGACATTTACACTGAAGCTTTCTTT. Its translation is CASSDFRDIYTEAFF.

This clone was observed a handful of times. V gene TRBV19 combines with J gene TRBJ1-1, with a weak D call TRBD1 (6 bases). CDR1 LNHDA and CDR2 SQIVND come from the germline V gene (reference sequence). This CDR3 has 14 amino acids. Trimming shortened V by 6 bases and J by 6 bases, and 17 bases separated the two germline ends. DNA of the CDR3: TGTGCCAGTAGCTACCCCAGGGGTTTCGCTGAAGCTTTCTTT. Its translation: CASSYPRGFAEAFF.

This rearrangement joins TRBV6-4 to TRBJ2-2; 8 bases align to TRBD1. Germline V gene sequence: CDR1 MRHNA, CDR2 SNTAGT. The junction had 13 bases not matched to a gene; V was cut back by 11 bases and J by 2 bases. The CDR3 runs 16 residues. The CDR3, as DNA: TGTGCCCCAAAGCCGCCGACAGGGGTAAACACCGGGGAGCTGTTTTTT. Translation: CAPKPPTGVNTGELFF.

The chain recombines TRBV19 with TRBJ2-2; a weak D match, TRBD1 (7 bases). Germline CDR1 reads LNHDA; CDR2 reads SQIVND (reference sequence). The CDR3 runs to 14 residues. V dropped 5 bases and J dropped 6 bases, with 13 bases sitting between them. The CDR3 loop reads CASSRGGGSGELFF. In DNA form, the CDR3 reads TGTGCCAGTAGTCGAGGAGGGGGCTCCGGGGAGCTGTTTTTT.

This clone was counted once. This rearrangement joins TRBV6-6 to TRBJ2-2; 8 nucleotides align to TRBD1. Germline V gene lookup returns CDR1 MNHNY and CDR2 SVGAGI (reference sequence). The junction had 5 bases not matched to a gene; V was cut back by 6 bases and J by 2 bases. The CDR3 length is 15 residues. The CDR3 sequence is CASSAQGANTGELFF. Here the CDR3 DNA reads TGTGCCAGCAGCGCTCAGGGGGCAAACACCGGGGAGCTGTTTTTT.

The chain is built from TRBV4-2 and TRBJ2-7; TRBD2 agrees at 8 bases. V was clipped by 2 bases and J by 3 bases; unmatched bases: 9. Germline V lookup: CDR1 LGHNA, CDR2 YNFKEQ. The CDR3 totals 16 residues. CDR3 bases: TGTGCCAGCAGCCAAACAAGCGGGGGAACTTTCTACGAGCAGTACTTC. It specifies CASSQTSGGTFYEQYF.

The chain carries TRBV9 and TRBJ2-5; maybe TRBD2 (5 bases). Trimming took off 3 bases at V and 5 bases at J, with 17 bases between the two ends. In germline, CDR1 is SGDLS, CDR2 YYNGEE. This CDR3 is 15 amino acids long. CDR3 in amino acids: CASSATATGWETQYF. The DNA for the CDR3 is TGTGCCAGCAGCGCCACCGCGACGGGGTGGGAGACCCAGTACTTC.

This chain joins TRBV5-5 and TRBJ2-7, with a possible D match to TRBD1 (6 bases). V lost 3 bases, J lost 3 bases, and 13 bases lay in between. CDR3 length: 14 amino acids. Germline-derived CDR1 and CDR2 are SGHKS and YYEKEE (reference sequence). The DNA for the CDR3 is TGTGCCAGCAGCTCTAGGGACAAATACTACGAGCAGTACTTC. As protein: CASSSRDKYYEQYF. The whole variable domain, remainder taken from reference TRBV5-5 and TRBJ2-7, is DAGVTQSPTHLIKTRGQQVTLRCSPISGHKSVSWYQQVLGQGPQFIFQYYEKEERGRGNFPDRFSARQFPNYSSELNVNALLLGDSALYLCASSSRDKYYEQYFGPGTRLTVT.

CDR3 in DNA: TGCGCCAGCAGCCCGGGACAAAACACAGATACGCAGTATTTT. Translation: CASSPGQNTDTQYF. The chain couples TRBV5-1 to TRBJ2-3; D might be TRBD1 (6 bases). The V end lost 4 bases, the J end lost 2 bases, and 11 bases lay between the germline ends. Germline CDR1 reads SGHRS; CDR2 reads YFSETQ. The CDR3 runs to 14 residues.

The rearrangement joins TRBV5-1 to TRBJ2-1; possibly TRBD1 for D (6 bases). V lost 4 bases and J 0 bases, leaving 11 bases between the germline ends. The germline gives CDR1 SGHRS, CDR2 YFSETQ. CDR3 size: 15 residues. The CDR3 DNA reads TGCGCCAGCAGCCGGGACACGGGCTCCTACAATGAGCAGTTCTTC. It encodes CASSRDTGSYNEQFF.

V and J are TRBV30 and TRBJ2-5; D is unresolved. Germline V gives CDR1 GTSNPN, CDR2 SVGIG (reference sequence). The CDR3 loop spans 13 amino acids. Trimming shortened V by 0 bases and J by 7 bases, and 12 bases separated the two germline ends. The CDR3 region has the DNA TGTGCCTGGAGTGTTCAGGAAGCCGGGACCCAGTACTTC. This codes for CAWSVQEAGTQYF.

The CDR3 DNA is TGTGCCAGCAGCCAGGAGGGGGGGACTATATACAATGAGCAGTTCTTC. Translation: CASSQEGGTIYNEQFF. The J gene is TRBJ2-1, the V gene TRBV3-1 (or the pseudogene TRBV3-2); the D gene is possibly TRBD2 (7 bases). The CDR3 is made up of 16 amino acids. V shed 3 bases and J shed 4 bases, with 16 bases lying between them. Germline V CDR1 and CDR2: LGHDT, YNNKEL (reference sequence).

CDR3 bases: TGTGCCAGCAGCTTAGACGTCGTCGAGCAGTTCTTC. As protein: CASSLDVVEQFF. The chain joins TRBV11-2 to TRBJ2-1; D gene unclear. The V gene's germline CDR1 is SGHAT and CDR2 FQNNGV. Trimming shortened V by 0 bases and J by 10 bases, and 7 bases separated the two germline ends. There are 12 residues in the CDR3.

The CDR3 DNA reads TGTGCCAGCTCACCTTACAGGGTTGCGGCTAACTATGGCTACACCTTC. Its protein is CASSPYRVAANYGYTF. The chain joins TRBV18 to TRBJ1-2; D perhaps matches TRBD1 (6 bases). V dropped 3 bases and J dropped 0 bases, with 14 bases sitting between them. The CDR3 covers 16 residues. The germline V gene has CDR1 KGHSH and CDR2 LQKENI.

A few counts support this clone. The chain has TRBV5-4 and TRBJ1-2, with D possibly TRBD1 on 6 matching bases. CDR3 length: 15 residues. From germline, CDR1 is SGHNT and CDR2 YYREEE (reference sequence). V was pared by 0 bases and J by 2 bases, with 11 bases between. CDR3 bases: TGTGCCAGCAGCTTGGACAGGGAAGGAAACTATGGCTACACCTTC. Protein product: CASSLDREGNYGYTF. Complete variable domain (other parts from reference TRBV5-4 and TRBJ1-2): ETGVTQSPTHLIKTRGQQVTLRCSSQSGHNTVSWYQQALGQGPQFIFQYYREEENGRGNFPPRFSGLQFPNYSSELNVNALELDDSALYLCASSLDREGNYGYTFGSGTRLTVV.

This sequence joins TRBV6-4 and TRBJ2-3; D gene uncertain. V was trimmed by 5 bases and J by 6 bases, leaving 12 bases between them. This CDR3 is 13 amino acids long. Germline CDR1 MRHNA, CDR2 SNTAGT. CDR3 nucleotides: TGTGCCAGCAGTACGCAACACGGGGATACGCAGTATTTT. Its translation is CASSTQHGDTQYF.

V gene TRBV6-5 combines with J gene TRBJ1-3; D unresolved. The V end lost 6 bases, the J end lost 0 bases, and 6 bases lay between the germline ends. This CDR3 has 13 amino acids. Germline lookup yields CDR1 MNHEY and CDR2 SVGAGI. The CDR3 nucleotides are TGTGCCAGCAGCCAGATCTCTGGAAACACCATATATTTT. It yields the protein CASSQISGNTIYF.

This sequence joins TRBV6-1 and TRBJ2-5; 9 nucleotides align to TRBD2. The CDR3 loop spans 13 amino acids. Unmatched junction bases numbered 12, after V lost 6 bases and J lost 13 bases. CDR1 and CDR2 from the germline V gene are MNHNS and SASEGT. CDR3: CASSSGTSPPRYF. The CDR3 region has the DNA TGTGCCAGCAGCAGCGGGACTAGCCCTCCCCGGTACTTC.